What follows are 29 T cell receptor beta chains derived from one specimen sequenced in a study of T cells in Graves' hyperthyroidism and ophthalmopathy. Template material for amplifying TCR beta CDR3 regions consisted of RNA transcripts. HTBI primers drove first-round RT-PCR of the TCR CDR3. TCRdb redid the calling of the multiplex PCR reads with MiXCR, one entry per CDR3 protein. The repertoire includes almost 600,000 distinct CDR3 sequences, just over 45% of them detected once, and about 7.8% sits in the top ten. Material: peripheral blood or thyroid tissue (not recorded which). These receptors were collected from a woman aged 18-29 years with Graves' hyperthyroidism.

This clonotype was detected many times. In DNA, the CDR3 is TGTGCCAGCAGCCAAGCACAGGGAGGATTGGATGGCTACACCTTC. It specifies CASSQAQGGLDGYTF. The chain employs TRBV4-2 and TRBJ1-2; D might be TRBD1 (6 bases). Germline CDR1 reads LGHNA; CDR2 reads YNFKEQ. This CDR3 is 15 amino acids long. The V end lost 1 base, the J end lost 6 bases, and 15 bases lay between the germline ends.

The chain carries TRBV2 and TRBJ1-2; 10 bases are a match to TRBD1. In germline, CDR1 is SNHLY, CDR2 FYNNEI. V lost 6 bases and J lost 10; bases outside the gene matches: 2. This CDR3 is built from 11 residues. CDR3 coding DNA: TGTGCCAGCAGGGACAGGGGGATCTACACCTTC. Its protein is CASRDRGIYTF.

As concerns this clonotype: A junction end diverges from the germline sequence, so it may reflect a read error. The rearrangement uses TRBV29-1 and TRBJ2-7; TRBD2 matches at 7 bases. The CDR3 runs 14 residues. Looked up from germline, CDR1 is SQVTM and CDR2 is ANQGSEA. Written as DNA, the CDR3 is TGCGGCGTTGAAGTACCGGGGGAGGGGCACGAGCAGTACTTC. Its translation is CGVEVPGEGHEQYF.

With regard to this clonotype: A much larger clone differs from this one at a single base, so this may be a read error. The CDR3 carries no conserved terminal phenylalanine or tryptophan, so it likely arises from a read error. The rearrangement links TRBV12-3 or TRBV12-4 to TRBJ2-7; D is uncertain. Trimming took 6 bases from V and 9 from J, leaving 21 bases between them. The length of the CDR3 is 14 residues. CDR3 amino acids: CASSPAGSPWAQYL. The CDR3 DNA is TGTGCCAGCAGCCCCGCCGGCTCGCCGTGGGCGCAGTACCTC.

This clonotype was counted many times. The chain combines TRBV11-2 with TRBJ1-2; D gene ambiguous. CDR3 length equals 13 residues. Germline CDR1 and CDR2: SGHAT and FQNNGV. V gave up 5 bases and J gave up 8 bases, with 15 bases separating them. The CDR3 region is CASSPPYMRGYTF. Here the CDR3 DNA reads TGTGCCAGCAGCCCCCCATATATGAGGGGCTACACCTTC.

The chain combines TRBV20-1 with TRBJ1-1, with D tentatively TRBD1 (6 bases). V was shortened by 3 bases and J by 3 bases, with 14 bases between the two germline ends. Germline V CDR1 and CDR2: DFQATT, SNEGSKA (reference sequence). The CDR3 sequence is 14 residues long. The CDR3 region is CSASEQGLYTEAFF. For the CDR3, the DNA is TGCAGTGCTAGCGAGCAGGGGTTGTACACTGAAGCTTTCTTT.

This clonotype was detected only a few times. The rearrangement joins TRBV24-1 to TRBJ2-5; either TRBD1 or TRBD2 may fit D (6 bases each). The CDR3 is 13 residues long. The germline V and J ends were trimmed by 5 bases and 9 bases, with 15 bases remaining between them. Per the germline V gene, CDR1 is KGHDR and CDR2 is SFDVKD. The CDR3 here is CATSGGADQPQYF. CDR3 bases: TGTGCCACCAGTGGGGGGGCGGATCAGCCCCAGTACTTC.

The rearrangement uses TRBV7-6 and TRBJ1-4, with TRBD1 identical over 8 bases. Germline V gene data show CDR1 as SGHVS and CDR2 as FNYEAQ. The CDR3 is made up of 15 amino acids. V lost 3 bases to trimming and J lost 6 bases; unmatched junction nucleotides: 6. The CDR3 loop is CASSFSQGVDEKLFF. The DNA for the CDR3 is TGTGCCAGCAGCTTTTCACAGGGGGTTGATGAAAAACTGTTTTTT.

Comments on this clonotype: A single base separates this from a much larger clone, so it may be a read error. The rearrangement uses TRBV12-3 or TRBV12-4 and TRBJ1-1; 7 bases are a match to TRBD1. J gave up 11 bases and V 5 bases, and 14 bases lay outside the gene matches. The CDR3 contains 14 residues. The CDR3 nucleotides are TGTGCCAGCAGTCCCAAACACAGGGGAGGTGACGCTTTCTTT. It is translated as CASSPKHRGGDAFF.

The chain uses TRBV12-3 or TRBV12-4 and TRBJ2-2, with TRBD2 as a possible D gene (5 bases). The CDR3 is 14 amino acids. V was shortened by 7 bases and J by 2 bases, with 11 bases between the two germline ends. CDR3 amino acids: CASILGVNTGELFF. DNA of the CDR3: TGTGCCAGCATTCTCGGGGTAAACACCGGGGAGCTGTTTTTT.

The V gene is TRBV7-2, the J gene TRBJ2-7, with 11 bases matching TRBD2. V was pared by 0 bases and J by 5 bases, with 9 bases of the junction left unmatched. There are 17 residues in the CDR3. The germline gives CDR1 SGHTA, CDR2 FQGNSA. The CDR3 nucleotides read TGTGCCAGCAGCTTAGCGTCCCCACTAGCGGGAGTGCACGAGCAGTACTTC. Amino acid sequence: CASSLASPLAGVHEQYF.

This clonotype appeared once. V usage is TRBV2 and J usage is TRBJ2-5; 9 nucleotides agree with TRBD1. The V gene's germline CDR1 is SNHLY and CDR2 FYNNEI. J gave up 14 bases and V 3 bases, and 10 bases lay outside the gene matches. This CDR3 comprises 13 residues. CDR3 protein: CASSDNLRDRVYF. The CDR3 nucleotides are TGTGCCAGCAGTGATAATCTCCGGGACAGGGTCTACTTC.

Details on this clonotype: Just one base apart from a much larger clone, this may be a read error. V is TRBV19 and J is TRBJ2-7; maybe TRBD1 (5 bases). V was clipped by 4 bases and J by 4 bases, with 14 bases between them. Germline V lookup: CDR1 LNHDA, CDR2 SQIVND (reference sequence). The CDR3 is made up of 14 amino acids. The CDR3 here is CASSRSAGQYEQYF. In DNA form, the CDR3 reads TGTGCCAGTAGTAGGTCGGCAGGACAATACGAGCAGTACTTC.

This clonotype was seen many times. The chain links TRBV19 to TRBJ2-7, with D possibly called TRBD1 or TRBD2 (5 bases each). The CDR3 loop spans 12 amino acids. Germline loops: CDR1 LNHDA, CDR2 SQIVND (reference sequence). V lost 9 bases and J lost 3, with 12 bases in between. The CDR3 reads CASRDGFYEQYF. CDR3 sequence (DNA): TGTGCCAGCCGGGACGGATTCTACGAGCAGTACTTC.

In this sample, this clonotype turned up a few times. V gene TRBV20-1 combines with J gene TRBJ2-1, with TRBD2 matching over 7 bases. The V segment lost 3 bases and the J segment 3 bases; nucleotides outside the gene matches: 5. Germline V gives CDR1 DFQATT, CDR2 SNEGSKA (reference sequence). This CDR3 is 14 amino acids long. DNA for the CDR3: TGCAGTGCTAGGACGGGGAGGGACTACAATGAGCAGTTCTTC. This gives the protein CSARTGRDYNEQFF.

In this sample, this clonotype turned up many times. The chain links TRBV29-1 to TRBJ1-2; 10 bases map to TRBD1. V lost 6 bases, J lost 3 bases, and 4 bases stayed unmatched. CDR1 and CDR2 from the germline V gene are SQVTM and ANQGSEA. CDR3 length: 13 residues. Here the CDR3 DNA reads TGCAGCGTACCGACAGGGGGCCACTATGGCTACACCTTC. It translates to CSVPTGGHYGYTF.

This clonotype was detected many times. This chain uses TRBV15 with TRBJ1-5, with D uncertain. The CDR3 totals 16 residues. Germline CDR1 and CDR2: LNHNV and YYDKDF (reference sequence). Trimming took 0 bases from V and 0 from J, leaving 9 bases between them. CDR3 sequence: CATSRDGLDSNQPQHF. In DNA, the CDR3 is TGTGCCACCAGCAGAGATGGATTAGATAGCAATCAGCCCCAGCATTTT.

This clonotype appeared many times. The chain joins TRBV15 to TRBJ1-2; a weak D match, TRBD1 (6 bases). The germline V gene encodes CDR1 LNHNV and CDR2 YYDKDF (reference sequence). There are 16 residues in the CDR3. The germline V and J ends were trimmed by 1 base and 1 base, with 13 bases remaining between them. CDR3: CATSRGGGRNNYGYTF. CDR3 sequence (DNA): TGTGCCACCAGCAGAGGTGGGGGGCGGAATAACTATGGCTACACCTTC.

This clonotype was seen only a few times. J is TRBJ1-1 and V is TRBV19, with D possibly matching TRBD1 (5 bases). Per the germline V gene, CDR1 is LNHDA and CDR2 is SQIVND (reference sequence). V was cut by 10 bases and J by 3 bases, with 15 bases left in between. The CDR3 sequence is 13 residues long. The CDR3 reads CATQSGDYTEAFF. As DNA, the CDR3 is TGTGCCACACAGTCGGGGGATTACACTGAAGCTTTCTTT.

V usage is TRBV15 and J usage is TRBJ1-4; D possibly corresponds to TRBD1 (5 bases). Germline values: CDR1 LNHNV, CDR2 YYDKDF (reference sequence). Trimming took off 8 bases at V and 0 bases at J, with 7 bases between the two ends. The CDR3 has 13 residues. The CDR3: CATWGATNEKLFF. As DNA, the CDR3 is TGTGCCACCTGGGGGGCAACTAATGAAAAACTGTTTTTT.

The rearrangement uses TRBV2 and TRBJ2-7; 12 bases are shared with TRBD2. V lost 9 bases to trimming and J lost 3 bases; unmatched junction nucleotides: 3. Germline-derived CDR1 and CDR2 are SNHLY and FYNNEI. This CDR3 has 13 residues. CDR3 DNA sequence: TGTGCCAGTTGGACTAGCGGGAACTACGAGCAGTACTTC. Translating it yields CASWTSGNYEQYF. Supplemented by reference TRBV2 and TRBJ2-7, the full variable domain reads EPEVTQTPSHQVTQMGQEVILRCVPISNHLYFYWYRQILGQKVEFLVSFYNNEISEKSEIFDDQFSVERPDGSNFTLKIRSTKLEDSAMYFCASWTSGNYEQYFGPGTRLTVT.

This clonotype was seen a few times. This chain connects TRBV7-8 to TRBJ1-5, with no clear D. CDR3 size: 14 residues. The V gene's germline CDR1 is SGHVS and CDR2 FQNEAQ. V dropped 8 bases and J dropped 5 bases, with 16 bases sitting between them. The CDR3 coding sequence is TGTGCCAGCGCCGGGAGGGAGTACTATCAGCCCCAGCATTTT. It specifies CASAGREYYQPQHF.

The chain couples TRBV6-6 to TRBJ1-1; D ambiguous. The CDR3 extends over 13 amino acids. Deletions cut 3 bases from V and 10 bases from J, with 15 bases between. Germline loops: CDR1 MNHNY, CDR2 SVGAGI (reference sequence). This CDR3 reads CASSYGSHLRAFF. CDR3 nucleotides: TGTGCCAGCAGTTATGGGAGCCATCTGAGAGCTTTCTTT.

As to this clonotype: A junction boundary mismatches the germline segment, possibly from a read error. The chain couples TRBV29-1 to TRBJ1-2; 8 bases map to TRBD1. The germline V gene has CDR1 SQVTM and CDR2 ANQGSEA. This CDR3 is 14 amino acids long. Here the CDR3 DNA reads TGCGGCGTTGAATCCGGGACAGGCTCTGATGGCTACACCTTC. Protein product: CGVESGTGSDGYTF.

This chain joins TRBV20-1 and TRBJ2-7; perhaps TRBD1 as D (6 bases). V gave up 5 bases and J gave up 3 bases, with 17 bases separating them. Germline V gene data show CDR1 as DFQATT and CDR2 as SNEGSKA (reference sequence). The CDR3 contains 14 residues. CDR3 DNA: TGCAGTGCTGAGGGCCAGGGGAGCGGCTACGAGCAGTACTTC. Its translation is CSAEGQGSGYEQYF.

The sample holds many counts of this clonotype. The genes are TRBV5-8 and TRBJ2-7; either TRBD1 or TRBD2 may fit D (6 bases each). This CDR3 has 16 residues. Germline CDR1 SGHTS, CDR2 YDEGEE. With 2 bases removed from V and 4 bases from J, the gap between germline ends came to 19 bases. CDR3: CASSFLGGGNTYEQYF. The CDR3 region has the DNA TGTGCCAGCAGCTTCCTCGGGGGCGGGAACACGTACGAGCAGTACTTC.

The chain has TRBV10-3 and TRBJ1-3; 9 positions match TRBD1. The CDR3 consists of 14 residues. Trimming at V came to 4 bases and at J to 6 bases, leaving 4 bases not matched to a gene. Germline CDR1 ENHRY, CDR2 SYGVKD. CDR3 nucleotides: TGTGCCATCAGTGCGACAGGGGGTTCAAACACCATATATTTT. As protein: CAISATGGSNTIYF.

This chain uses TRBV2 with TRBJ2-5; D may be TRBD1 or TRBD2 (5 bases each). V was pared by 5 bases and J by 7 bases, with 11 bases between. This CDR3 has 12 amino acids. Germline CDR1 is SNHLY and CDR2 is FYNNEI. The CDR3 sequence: CASSKTEGTQYF. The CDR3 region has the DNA TGTGCCAGCAGTAAGACAGAGGGGACCCAGTACTTC.

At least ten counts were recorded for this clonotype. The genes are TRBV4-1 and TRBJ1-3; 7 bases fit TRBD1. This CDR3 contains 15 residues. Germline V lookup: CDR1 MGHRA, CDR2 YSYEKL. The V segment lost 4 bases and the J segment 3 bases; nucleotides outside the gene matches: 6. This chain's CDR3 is CASSRVTGLGNTIYF. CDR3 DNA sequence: TGCGCCAGCAGCCGAGTGACAGGGCTTGGAAACACCATATATTTT.